The next 26 T cell receptor beta chains were all read from a single sample in a study of T cells in women clearing cervical HPV infection. Profiling relied on immunoSEQ multiplex PCR, and the TCRdb table lists in-frame clones only, not all of them. In all, the sample yields about 26,000 clones. The sequenced sample was blood buffy coat. The receptors stem from a woman aged 18 to 75 with a cervical HPV16 infection that either progressed to CIN3+ or cleared (not recorded which).

As regards this clone: The read comes to an end 3 residues before the CDR3 does, leaving the germline J gene to fill in the end. The V gene is TRBV20-1, the J gene TRBJ1-5, with TRBD1 matching 7 bases. The CDR3 consists of 12 residues. Germline assignment: CDR1 DFQATT and CDR2 SNEGSKA (reference sequence). With V trimmed by 3 bases and J by 7 bases, 3 bases remained unmatched. CDR3 sequence reads: CSASTGEQPQHF. The sequenced CDR3 bases are TGCAGTGCTAGTACAGGGGAGCAGCCC.

Details on this clone: The read terminates 3 residues before the CDR3 end, so the remaining end is supplied by the germline J gene. In the same sample, other DNA sequences code for this CDR3. V and J are TRBV20-1 and TRBJ2-1; 7 bases map to TRBD1. The length of the CDR3 is 16 residues. V dropped 0 bases and J dropped 4; count of bases not matched to a gene: 9. Germline V gene sequence: CDR1 DFQATT, CDR2 SNEGSKA (reference sequence). The CDR3 loop reads CSARDPGTDKYNEQFF. CDR3 DNA (partial): TGCAGTGCTAGAGACCCCGGGACAGATAAATACAATGAG.

Notes on this clone: The CDR3 end is not reached by the read, which stops 3 residues before it; the germline J gene fills it in. The chain uses TRBV6-2 or TRBV6-3 and TRBJ2-7, with no clear D. The germline V gene encodes CDR1 MNHEY and CDR2 SVGEGT. The CDR3 extends over 17 amino acids. Trimming shortened V by 6 bases and J by 5 bases, and 26 bases separated the two germline ends. The CDR3 reads CASSRTPGSAQPNEQYF. The DNA read from the CDR3 is TGTGCCAGCAGCCGCACCCCCGGAAGCGCCCAGCCCAACGAG.

Concerning this clone itself: The read ends 3 residues shy of where the CDR3 ends; the end is completed using the germline J gene. J is TRBJ2-3 and V is TRBV5-1; a weak D match, TRBD1 (6 bases). This CDR3 is 16 amino acids long. The V and J ends lost 0 bases and 4 bases respectively, with 15 bases between them. The V gene's germline CDR1 is SGHRS and CDR2 YFSETQ. This chain's CDR3 is CASSLATGIAADTQYF. The part of the CDR3 DNA that was read is TGCGCCAGCAGCTTGGCAACAGGGATCGCGGCAGATACG.

A word on this clone: The read is 3 residues too short to cover the CDR3 end, so that end is filled in from the germline J gene. This chain joins TRBV2 and TRBJ2-7; 9 bases map to TRBD1. Per the germline V gene, CDR1 is SNHLY and CDR2 is FYNNEI. This CDR3 region has 15 residues. V gave up 6 bases and J gave up 5 bases; unmatched junction bases: 11. Partial CDR3 DNA: TGTGCCAGCAGAGAACAGACAGGGGGTATGAACGAG. Protein product: CASREQTGGMNE. The complete CDR3 sequence is CASREQTGGMNEQYF.

With respect to this clone: Sequencing ends 3 residues short of the CDR3 end; the germline J gene provides the rest. The chain employs TRBV30 and TRBJ2-2; D may be TRBD1 (6 bases). The CDR3 runs 15 residues. Germline V CDR1 and CDR2: GTSNPN, SVGIG (reference sequence). CDR3 DNA (partial): TGTGCCTGGACACGGACGGACAGATCTAATTCACCG. Amino acid sequence: CAWTRTDRSNSP. In full, the CDR3 is CAWTRTDRSNSPLFF.

The CDR3 loop is CSVGGLAGGEETQYF. The CDR3 DNA, read in part, is TGCAGCGTTGGGGGACTAGCGGGAGGAGAGGAGACG. V is TRBV29-1 and J is TRBJ2-3, with 15 nucleotides matching TRBD2. Read coverage stops 3 residues before the CDR3 terminus; the germline J gene supplies the remainder. This CDR3 comprises 15 residues. Germline CDR1 reads SQVTM; CDR2 reads ANQGSEA.

The CDR3 protein is CATAGVAGDEQYF. The sequenced part of the CDR3 DNA is TGTGCCACCGCGGGAGTGGCGGGGGACGAG. The chain carries TRBV2 and TRBJ2-7, with 7 bases lining up with TRBD2. The read ends 3 residues before the CDR3 terminus; that terminus is restored from the germline J gene. The CDR3 runs to 13 residues. Germline V gene sequence: CDR1 SNHLY, CDR2 FYNNEI. V shed 10 bases and J 5 bases; nucleotides not matched to a gene: 11.

In the case of this clone: With the read ending 3 residues before the CDR3 end, the germline J gene is used to fill in that end. The rearrangement links TRBV20-1 to TRBJ2-3; no clear D gene. V dropped 1 base and J dropped 0 bases, with 8 bases sitting between them. Germline V lookup: CDR1 DFQATT, CDR2 SNEGSKA (reference sequence). The CDR3 contains 14 residues. The CDR3 reads CSARGELSTDTQYF. The DNA read from the CDR3 is TGCAGTGCTAGAGGCGAACTAAGCACAGATACG.

On this clone: The CDR3 end falls 3 residues outside the read, so it is completed with the germline J gene. This chain uses TRBV7-9 with TRBJ2-7; 13 bases match TRBD2. This CDR3 has 15 amino acids. Per germline, CDR1 SEHNR and CDR2 FQNEAQ (reference sequence). J lost 6 bases, V lost 3 bases, and 5 bases had no gene match. CDR3 DNA (partial): TGTGCCAGCAGCTTTGCCGGGACTAGCGGGACCGAG. As protein: CASSFAGTSGTE. The whole CDR3 region reads CASSFAGTSGTEQYF.

Note on this clone: The read ends 3 residues before the CDR3 terminus; that terminus is restored from the germline J gene. The chain joins TRBV7-2 to TRBJ2-7; 10 nucleotides line up with TRBD1. CDR1 is SGHTA, CDR2 FQGNSA, per germline. There are 15 residues in the CDR3. With 5 bases clipped from V and 5 bases from J, the junction kept 9 bases outside the gene matches. The sequenced part of the CDR3 DNA is TGTGCCAGCAGCCGCCCTGGGACAGGGGTCGACGAG. Amino acids: CASSRPGTGVDE. The full CDR3 is CASSRPGTGVDEQYF.

In the case of this clone: The sequence runs out 3 residues before the end of the CDR3; the remainder is reconstructed from the germline J gene. The gene calls are TRBV20-1 and TRBJ2-5, with TRBD2 matching 10 bases. The CDR3 has 15 amino acids. V gave up 1 base and J gave up 5 bases; unmatched junction bases: 7. Germline CDR1 is DFQATT and CDR2 is SNEGSKA (reference sequence). CDR3 sequence reads: CSARGGASGSETQYF. The part of the CDR3 DNA that was read is TGCAGTGCTAGAGGTGGGGCTAGCGGGAGTGAGACC.

In the case of this clone: The observed sequence ends 3 residues before the CDR3 terminus, with the missing tail filled in from the germline J gene. V and J are TRBV18 and TRBJ2-3; no definite D call. The CDR3 runs to 13 residues. Germline CDR1 and CDR2: KGHSH and LQKENI. The part of the CDR3 DNA that was read is TGTGCCAGCCTGGCAGGTTTATTCGAGACG. Translated, it gives CASLAGLFET. The full-length CDR3 reads as CASLAGLFETQYF.

Details on this clone: From the germline J gene comes the end of the CDR3, since the read stops 3 residues before it. The V and J genes are TRBV5-1 and TRBJ1-2, with a weak D call TRBD1 (6 bases). Trimming took off 7 bases at V and 3 bases at J, with 10 bases between the two ends. CDR3 length: 12 amino acids. Germline CDR1 and CDR2: SGHRS and YFSETQ. The chain's CDR3 is CASHRDDYGYTF. Incomplete CDR3 DNA: TGCGCCAGCCACAGGGACGACTATGGC.

Concerning this clone: The read terminates 3 residues before the CDR3 end, so the remaining end is supplied by the germline J gene. The V gene is TRBV7-8, the J gene TRBJ1-4; 9 positions match TRBD1. V was clipped by 5 bases and J by 6 bases; unmatched bases: 13. Germline CDR1 is SGHVS and CDR2 is FQNEAQ. The CDR3 is made up of 17 amino acids. The covered CDR3 bases are TGTGCCAGCAGCATACAGGGGGCGCGTAATATTGATGAAAAA. Translation: CASSIQGARNIDEK. The CDR3 in its entirety is CASSIQGARNIDEKLFF.

Concerning this clone: The sequence runs out 3 residues before the end of the CDR3; the remainder is reconstructed from the germline J gene. The V gene is TRBV5-5, the J gene TRBJ2-7, with TRBD2 as a possible D gene (5 bases). The ends were cut back, 1 base at V and 2 bases at J, with 13 bases in the middle. Germline V gene lookup returns CDR1 SGHKS and CDR2 YYEKEE (reference sequence). There are 15 residues in the CDR3. Incomplete CDR3 DNA: TGTGCCAGCAGCTTGTGGGCTAGCAGGCCCTACGAG. It specifies CASSLWASRPYE. The entire CDR3 sequence reads CASSLWASRPYEQYF.

As concerns this clone: Read coverage stops 3 residues before the CDR3 terminus; the germline J gene supplies the remainder. The chain carries TRBV12-3 or TRBV12-4 and TRBJ1-2; possibly TRBD1 for D (5 bases). V lost 5 bases to trimming and J lost 6 bases, with 13 bases between them. This CDR3 contains 13 residues. The CDR3 DNA, read in part, is TGTGCCAGCAGTCCCCTGGGGGGAAATGGC. The encoded protein is CASSPLGGNG. The whole CDR3 sequence is CASSPLGGNGYTF.

About this clone: The read terminates 3 residues ahead of where the CDR3 ends, so the germline J gene completes it. The chain couples TRBV5-6 to TRBJ2-7; 9 nucleotides match TRBD1. Trimming removed 1 base from V and 2 bases from J; junction bases left unmatched: 4. The CDR3 has 15 amino acids. Germline V gene sequence: CDR1 SGHDT, CDR2 YYEEEE. The CDR3 loop reads CASSLPGQGAYEQYF. Incomplete CDR3 DNA: TGTGCCAGCAGCTTGCCGGGACAGGGAGCCTACGAG.

As to this clone: The read gets to within 3 residues of the CDR3 end, and the germline J gene fills in the rest. V and J are TRBV30 and TRBJ1-6; tentatively, D is TRBD1 (5 bases). The CDR3 covers 14 residues. V was trimmed by 0 bases and J by 10 bases, leaving 13 bases between them. Germline V gene data show CDR1 as GTSNPN and CDR2 as SVGIG (reference sequence). The chain's CDR3 is CAWSVGVTGSPLHF. CDR3 DNA, as far as it was read: TGTGCCTGGAGTGTAGGGGTCACAGGATCACCC.

Notes on this clone: The read comes to an end 3 residues before the CDR3 does, leaving the germline J gene to fill in the end. The rearrangement joins TRBV7-9 to TRBJ1-4; D is possibly TRBD1 (6 bases). The CDR3 loop spans 15 amino acids. The V end lost 6 bases, the J end lost 5 bases, and 16 bases lay between the germline ends. The germline V gene encodes CDR1 SEHNR and CDR2 FQNEAQ (reference sequence). CDR3: CASSSSDRGNEKLFF. The covered CDR3 bases are TGTGCCAGCAGTTCCTCGGACAGAGGAAATGAAAAA.

Points on this clone: The sequence runs out 3 residues before the end of the CDR3; the remainder is reconstructed from the germline J gene. The rearrangement links TRBV5-1 to TRBJ2-3, with D possibly TRBD2 on 6 matching bases. CDR3 size: 15 residues. V was trimmed by 4 bases and J by 2 bases, leaving 14 bases between them. Germline V gene data show CDR1 as SGHRS and CDR2 as YFSETQ. The DNA read from the CDR3 is TGCGCCAGCAGCACCTGGGGGGAAGCCACAGATACG. Its protein product is CASSTWGEATDT. The full CDR3 reads CASSTWGEATDTQYF.

Regarding this clone: The read stops 3 residues short of the end of the CDR3; the missing end is completed from the germline J gene. The chain couples TRBV19 to TRBJ2-3, with D uncertain. The V gene's germline CDR1 is LNHDA and CDR2 SQIVND (reference sequence). The CDR3 length is 12 residues. CDR3 amino acids: CASSTNYGAQYF. The sequenced part of the CDR3 DNA is TGTGCCAGTAGTACGAATTACGGTGCG.

Concerning this clone itself: Coverage ceases 3 residues before the CDR3 finishes, and the germline J gene fills in the end. The V and J genes are TRBV19 and TRBJ2-7; 9 positions match TRBD1. V shed 4 bases, J shed 3 bases, and the junction held 10 bases outside the gene matches. CDR3 size: 16 residues. Germline V gene data show CDR1 as LNHDA and CDR2 as SQIVND (reference sequence). The CDR3 bases that were read are TGTGCCAGTAGTAGCTCCCCGGGACAGGGTATCTACGAG. Its protein product is CASSSSPGQGIYE. The whole CDR3 sequence reads CASSSSPGQGIYEQYF.

Note on this clone: The read terminates 3 residues ahead of where the CDR3 ends, so the germline J gene completes it. The chain carries TRBV30 and TRBJ1-2; 7 nucleotides match TRBD1. This CDR3 is built from 15 residues. Germline-derived CDR1 and CDR2 are GTSNPN and SVGIG (reference sequence). V lost 2 bases and J lost 4; bases outside the gene matches: 10. CDR3 region: CAWSYYRGGGYGYTF. The CDR3 bases that were read are TGTGCCTGGAGTTACTACAGGGGTGGGGGCTATGGC.

As concerns this clone: From the germline J gene comes the end of the CDR3, since the read stops 3 residues before it. The chain combines TRBV18 with TRBJ1-2; maybe TRBD1 (5 bases). The CDR3 spans 15 residues. Per the germline V gene, CDR1 is KGHSH and CDR2 is LQKENI. The CDR3 DNA, read in part, is TGTGCCAGCTCACCGGGACTCCGCTCCTACAATGAC. This codes for CASSPGLRSYND. The CDR3, in full, reads CASSPGLRSYNDYTF.

For this clone: The DNA ends 3 residues before the CDR3 does, and the rest of the CDR3 is filled in from the germline J gene. The chain uses TRBV18 and TRBJ1-2; the D is unclear. CDR3 length: 14 amino acids. CDR1 is KGHSH, CDR2 LQKENI, per germline. The sequenced CDR3 bases are TGTGCCAGCTCACCTGGTAATAGGGCCTACGAC. This translates into CASSPGNRAYD. Given in full, the CDR3 is CASSPGNRAYDYTF.